The 7 T cell receptor beta chains below were found in one sample sequenced in a study of shared clonotypes between healthy human individuals. This table comes from immunoSEQ multiplex PCR, and its TCRdb copy is limited to in-frame clones, with some not included. The repertoire includes fewer than 650,000 clones, 60% to 85% of them detected once, and under 15% sits in the top ten. Sequenced: PBMCs. The receptors originated from a woman in her forties in good health. Some clones in this sample may be carry-over from other donors' samples.

V usage is TRBV15 and J usage is TRBJ2-5, with D hard to call. V was trimmed by 1 base and J by 4 bases, leaving 10 bases between them. The CDR3 is 14 residues long. Germline loops: CDR1 LNHNV, CDR2 YYDKDF (reference sequence). CDR3 loop: CATSRGVKRETQYF. As DNA, the CDR3 is TGTGCCACCAGCAGAGGGGTCAAGCGAGAGACCCAGTACTTC.

In its sample, this clone was seen a few times. This rearrangement joins TRBV4-1 to TRBJ1-3; D is ambiguous. Germline loops: CDR1 MGHRA, CDR2 YSYEKL. V shed 2 bases and J shed 4 bases, with 9 bases lying between them. This CDR3 has 14 amino acids. The DNA of the CDR3 is TGCGCCAGCAGCCAATGGGGAGGAGGAAACACCATATATTTT. Translating it yields CASSQWGGGNTIYF.

The count of this clone is one. The J gene is TRBJ1-4, the V gene TRBV27; D uncertain. The germline gives CDR1 MNHEY, CDR2 SMNVEV (reference sequence). The CDR3 runs 13 residues. V was clipped by 5 bases and J by 4 bases, with 8 bases between them. In DNA form, the CDR3 reads TGTGCCAGCAGTCCTGTAGGTAATGAAAAACTGTTTTTT. Amino acid sequence: CASSPVGNEKLFF.

The chain combines TRBV19 with TRBJ2-1; 15 bases agree with TRBD2. Germline V gives CDR1 LNHDA, CDR2 SQIVND (reference sequence). J gave up 10 bases and V 6 bases, and 7 bases lay outside the gene matches. This CDR3 is built from 15 residues. CDR3 nucleotides: TGTGCCAGTAGAGGACTAGCGGGAGGGCCGGGAGAGCAGTTCTTC. It translates to CASRGLAGGPGEQFF.

In the case of this clone: Other DNA sequences in this specimen translate into the identical CDR3. The chain recombines TRBV7-9 with TRBJ2-3, with 8 nucleotides matching TRBD2. Germline CDR1 and CDR2: SEHNR and FQNEAQ (reference sequence). V was pared by 2 bases and J by 0 bases, with 1 base of the junction left unmatched. The CDR3 loop spans 15 amino acids. The CDR3, as DNA: TGTGCCAGCAGCTTAACTAGCGGCAGCACAGATACGCAGTATTTT. Amino acids: CASSLTSGSTDTQYF.

This clone appeared a single time. The rearrangement joins TRBV6-5 to TRBJ1-2; 7 nucleotides agree with TRBD1. This CDR3 is 13 amino acids long. V lost 5 bases and J lost 8; bases outside the gene matches: 8. CDR1 is MNHEY and CDR2 is SVGAGI in the germline V gene. The CDR3 loop reads CASSRQGRVGYTF. CDR3 in DNA: TGTGCCAGCAGTCGACAGGGAAGGGTCGGCTACACCTTC.

The CDR3: CASSLTTGVGTNTEAFF. In DNA, the CDR3 is TGTGCCAGCTCACTGACGACCGGGGTGGGGACGAACACTGAAGCTTTCTTT. The J gene is TRBJ1-1, the V gene TRBV18, with TRBD1 as a possible D gene (5 bases). The CDR3 is 17 residues long. Germline values: CDR1 KGHSH, CDR2 LQKENI. V was trimmed by 4 bases and J by 1 base, leaving 19 bases between them.